This is a list of T cell receptor beta chains from one sample in a study of blood T cell repertoires in COVID-19. Produced via immunoSEQ multiplex PCR; TCRdb's table is partial and in-frame only. Of 150,000 to 200,000 clones in the sample, roughly 90% were seen once. The specimen was peripheral blood. These receptors were collected from a man between 18 and 29 years old with COVID-19, enrolled during active disease. Each CDR3 is given with its conserved first and last residue. A D gene is named only where the DNA matches it firmly. The listing skips clone size in some rows; elsewhere it reads once, few, many or a size class.

V gene: TRBV28
clone size: NA
D gene: TRBD2
J gene: TRBJ2-1
CDR3 DNA: TGTGCCAGCAGTTTTTTGAGCGGGACGACATACAATGAGCAGTTCTTC
CDR3 protein: CASSFLSGTTYNEQFF

V gene: TRBV9
clone size: NA
D gene: TRBD2
J gene: TRBJ2-1
CDR3 DNA: TGTGCCAGCAGCGTGTTAGCGGGAGGCAACTACAATGAGCAGTTCTTC
CDR3 protein: CASSVLAGGNYNEQFF

V gene: TRBV27
clone size: NA
D gene: NA
J gene: TRBJ2-5
CDR3 DNA: TGTGCCAGCAGTTTGACGGGGGGCCAGCCGCGGACCCAGTACTTC
CDR3 protein: CASSLTGGQPRTQYF

V gene: TRBV7-2
clone size: once
D gene: NA
J gene: TRBJ2-7
CDR3 DNA: TGTGCCAGCAGCCAGAATAGGGTAGCGACCTCCTACGAGCAGTACTTC
CDR3 protein: CASSQNRVATSYEQYF

V gene: TRBV6-5
clone size: NA
D gene: NA
J gene: TRBJ2-1
CDR3 DNA: TGTGCCAGCAGTATTAGCGGTAGCTCCTACAATGAGCAGTTCTTC
CDR3 protein: CASSISGSSYNEQFF

V gene: TRBV19
clone size: NA
D gene: NA
J gene: TRBJ2-7
CDR3 DNA: TGTGCCAGTAGTATAAGTGCATCGCGGTACGAGCAGTACTTC
CDR3 protein: CASSISASRYEQYF

V gene: TRBV7-8
clone size: NA
D gene: NA
J gene: TRBJ1-5
CDR3 DNA: TGTGCCAGCAGCTTAGGAACAGGAATGAGCAATCAGCCCCAGCATTTT
CDR3 protein: CASSLGTGMSNQPQHF

V gene: TRBV11-2
clone size: NA
D gene: NA
J gene: TRBJ2-7
CDR3 DNA: TGTGCCAGCAGCCTAGGGACTTCCTACGAGCAGTACTTC
CDR3 protein: CASSLGTSYEQYF

V gene: TRBV19
clone size: NA
D gene: NA
J gene: TRBJ2-2
CDR3 DNA: TGTGCCAGTAGTGCGTCAGGGGTCACCGGGGAGCTGTTTTTT
CDR3 protein: CASSASGVTGELFF

V gene: TRBV5-5
clone size: NA
D gene: NA
J gene: TRBJ2-1
CDR3 DNA: TGTGCCAGCAGCTTGGGGAGTGAGCAGTTCTTC
CDR3 protein: CASSLGSEQFF

V gene: TRBV19
clone size: once
D gene: NA
J gene: TRBJ1-5
CDR3 DNA: TGTGCCAGTAGTCTTTTCCCGGGAAGCAATCAGCCCCAGCATTTT
CDR3 protein: CASSLFPGSNQPQHF

V gene: TRBV24-1
clone size: NA
D gene: NA
J gene: TRBJ1-6
CDR3 DNA: TGTGCCACCAGCCCCGGGGTCAAGTCCTATAATTCACCCCTCCACTTT
CDR3 protein: CATSPGVKSYNSPLHF

V gene: TRBV24-1
clone size: NA
D gene: TRBD2
J gene: TRBJ2-1
CDR3 DNA: TGTGCCACCAGTGACTGGGGACTAGCGGGAGACGGTGAGCAGTTCTTC
CDR3 protein: CATSDWGLAGDGEQFF

V gene: TRBV19
clone size: NA
D gene: TRBD1
J gene: TRBJ2-2
CDR3 DNA: TGTGCCAGTAGAAAGTGGACAGGGGACACCGGGGAGCTGTTTTTT
CDR3 protein: CASRKWTGDTGELFF

V gene: TRBV30
clone size: NA
D gene: NA
J gene: TRBJ2-2
CDR3 DNA: TGTGCCTGGGATCGGGCCGGGGAGCTGTTTTTT
CDR3 protein: CAWDRAGELFF

V gene: TRBV12-3/TRBV12-4
clone size: NA
D gene: NA
J gene: TRBJ1-2
CDR3 DNA: TGTGCCAGCAGTTTGGCAGTCAACTATGGCTACACCTTC
CDR3 protein: CASSLAVNYGYTF

V gene: TRBV9
clone size: NA
D gene: NA
J gene: TRBJ2-3
CDR3 DNA: TGTGCCAGGACTCCGGATACGCAGTATTTT
CDR3 protein: CARTPDTQYF

V gene: TRBV27
clone size: NA
D gene: TRBD1
J gene: TRBJ1-6
CDR3 DNA: TGTGCCAGCAGTTTTCGAGGGGGCAATTCACCCCTCCACTTT
CDR3 protein: CASSFRGGNSPLHF

V gene: TRBV30
clone size: NA
D gene: NA
J gene: TRBJ2-1
CDR3 DNA: TGTGCCTGGAGTGGAGAAGCGGATTACAATGAGCAGTTCTTC
CDR3 protein: CAWSGEADYNEQFF

V gene: TRBV15
clone size: NA
D gene: NA
J gene: TRBJ2-7
CDR3 DNA: TGTGCCACCAGCAGAGAGGGAGGCGGGGTCAGGGGGGAGCAGTACTTC
CDR3 protein: CATSREGGGVRGEQYF

V gene: TRBV7-2
clone size: NA
D gene: NA
J gene: TRBJ1-3
CDR3 DNA: TGTGCCAGCAGCTTAGGGTGGGGGGAGAATGCCGGAAACACCATATATTTT
CDR3 protein: CASSLGWGENAGNTIYF

V gene: TRBV9
clone size: NA
D gene: NA
J gene: TRBJ2-2
CDR3 DNA: TGTGCCAGCAGCGTAGGGTTCGGGAGTATAACCGGGGAGCTGTTTTTT
CDR3 protein: CASSVGFGSITGELFF

V gene: TRBV7-9
clone size: NA
D gene: NA
J gene: TRBJ1-1
CDR3 DNA: TGTGCCAGCAGCTTATGGGGAGGGGAAGCTTTCTTT
CDR3 protein: CASSLWGGEAFF

V gene: TRBV18
clone size: NA
D gene: TRBD1
J gene: TRBJ1-4
CDR3 DNA: TGTGCCAGCTCACCACCGGACAGGGGCAATGAAAAACTGTTTTTT
CDR3 protein: CASSPPDRGNEKLFF

V gene: TRBV3-1/TRBV3-2
clone size: NA
D gene: TRBD2
J gene: TRBJ2-7
CDR3 DNA: TGTGCCAGCAGCCAAGATACAATGGGACTAGGTGGCGAGCAGTACTTC
CDR3 protein: CASSQDTMGLGGEQYF

V gene: TRBV4-2
clone size: NA
D gene: NA
J gene: TRBJ2-5
CDR3 DNA: TGTGCCAGCAGCCAAGAGACGAGGAAAGAGACCCAGTACTTC
CDR3 protein: CASSQETRKETQYF

V gene: TRBV27
clone size: NA
D gene: NA
J gene: TRBJ2-7
CDR3 DNA: TGTGCCAGCAGCCGCGGAGGGGAGCAGTACTTC
CDR3 protein: CASSRGGEQYF

V gene: TRBV5-4
clone size: once
D gene: TRBD1
J gene: TRBJ2-5
CDR3 DNA: TGTGCCAGCAGCGGGGACAGCCAAGAGACCCAGTACTTC
CDR3 protein: CASSGDSQETQYF

V gene: TRBV27
clone size: NA
D gene: NA
J gene: TRBJ1-1
CDR3 DNA: TGTGCCAGCAGTTTCCGACCCATCCTTAAGCGGGGTGTGAACACTGAAGCTTTCTTT
CDR3 protein: CASSFRPILKRGVNTEAFF

V gene: TRBV6-5
clone size: NA
D gene: TRBD1
J gene: TRBJ1-2
CDR3 DNA: TGTGCCAGCAGAAGACAGGGTAATGTTGGCTACACCTTC
CDR3 protein: CASRRQGNVGYTF

V gene: TRBV27
clone size: NA
D gene: NA
J gene: TRBJ1-2
CDR3 DNA: TGTGCCAGCAGTTTAATCCCAGGGAACGGCGGCTACACCTTC
CDR3 protein: CASSLIPGNGGYTF

V gene: TRBV7-9
clone size: NA
D gene: NA
J gene: TRBJ1-2
CDR3 DNA: TGTGCCGGAGGGCTGTATGGCTACACCTTC
CDR3 protein: CAGGLYGYTF

V gene: TRBV18
clone size: NA
D gene: NA
J gene: TRBJ1-5
CDR3 DNA: TGTGCCAGCTCACCGGTCAGGAGGACCGATCAGCCCCAGCATTTT
CDR3 protein: CASSPVRRTDQPQHF

V gene: TRBV19
clone size: NA
D gene: TRBD1
J gene: TRBJ2-7
CDR3 DNA: TGTGCCAGTAGTACGGAGACAGGGGGCGTCGTCGAGCAGTACTTC
CDR3 protein: CASSTETGGVVEQYF

V gene: TRBV28
clone size: NA
D gene: NA
J gene: TRBJ1-4
CDR3 DNA: TGTGCCAGTAGATCTGCAACTAATGAAAAACTGCTTTTT
CDR3 protein: CASRSATNEKLLF

V gene: TRBV7-2
clone size: NA
D gene: NA
J gene: TRBJ2-4
CDR3 DNA: TGTGCCAGCAGCGACCAGGGGTTCAAAAACATTCAGTACTTC
CDR3 protein: CASSDQGFKNIQYF

V gene: TRBV2
clone size: NA
D gene: TRBD1
J gene: TRBJ2-3
CDR3 DNA: TGTGCCAGCAGATTCCGACAGGGGGCCACAGATACGCAGTATTTT
CDR3 protein: CASRFRQGATDTQYF

V gene: TRBV6-6
clone size: NA
D gene: NA
J gene: TRBJ1-2
CDR3 DNA: TGTGCCAGTGATGCTCTAGGGGGGGAGGGCTACACCTTC
CDR3 protein: CASDALGGEGYTF

V gene: TRBV5-1
clone size: NA
D gene: TRBD2
J gene: TRBJ2-2
CDR3 DNA: TGCGCCAGCAGCTCCTCTAGCGGGAGGACCCTACCCGGGGAGCTGTTTTTT
CDR3 protein: CASSSSSGRTLPGELFF

V gene: TRBV6-1
clone size: NA
D gene: NA
J gene: TRBJ1-6
CDR3 DNA: TGTGCCAGCATCCGCGGGGGGGGTGATTCACCCCTCCACTTT
CDR3 protein: CASIRGGGDSPLHF

V gene: TRBV7-2
clone size: NA
D gene: TRBD1
J gene: TRBJ2-7
CDR3 DNA: TGTGCCAGCAGTCTAGGGTCGGCAGGGGGCTACGAGCAGTACTTC
CDR3 protein: CASSLGSAGGYEQYF

V gene: TRBV4-3
clone size: few
D gene: TRBD1
J gene: TRBJ1-5
CDR3 DNA: TGCGCCAGCAGCCAATCTCTCCGGCAGGGGGATCAGCCCCAGCATTTT
CDR3 protein: CASSQSLRQGDQPQHF

V gene: TRBV6-5
clone size: NA
D gene: TRBD2
J gene: TRBJ2-3
CDR3 DNA: TGTGCCAGCAGACCGACTAGCGGGTACTCAGATACGCAGTATTTT
CDR3 protein: CASRPTSGYSDTQYF

V gene: TRBV19
clone size: NA
D gene: NA
J gene: TRBJ2-2
CDR3 DNA: TGTGCCAGTAGTATGGTAGTCAACACCGGGGAGCTGTTTTTT
CDR3 protein: CASSMVVNTGELFF

V gene: TRBV2
clone size: NA
D gene: TRBD1
J gene: TRBJ1-2
CDR3 DNA: TGTGCCATCACGGGACAGGGCATTTATGGCTACACCTTC
CDR3 protein: CAITGQGIYGYTF

V gene: TRBV6-5
clone size: NA
D gene: TRBD1
J gene: TRBJ2-7
CDR3 DNA: TGTGCCAGCAGTCCCGCGAGGGGGCCTACGGGGCAGTACTTC
CDR3 protein: CASSPARGPTGQYF

V gene: TRBV19
clone size: NA
D gene: NA
J gene: TRBJ1-5
CDR3 DNA: TGTGCCAGTAGTATAGCTCCGTATCAGCCCCAGCATTTT
CDR3 protein: CASSIAPYQPQHF

V gene: TRBV5-4
clone size: NA
D gene: TRBD2
J gene: TRBJ2-2
CDR3 DNA: TGTGCCAGCAGCCCCCTCAGCGGGAGTAACACCGGGGAGCTGTTTTTT
CDR3 protein: CASSPLSGSNTGELFF

V gene: TRBV5-1
clone size: NA
D gene: TRBD2
J gene: TRBJ2-1
CDR3 DNA: TGCGCCAGCAGCGGGACTAGCGGCTACAATGAGCAGTTCTTC
CDR3 protein: CASSGTSGYNEQFF

V gene: TRBV3-1/TRBV3-2
clone size: NA
D gene: NA
J gene: TRBJ1-3
CDR3 DNA: TGTGCCAGCAGCCTCCTTGGAAACACCATATATTTT
CDR3 protein: CASSLLGNTIYF

V gene: TRBV25-1
clone size: few
D gene: NA
J gene: TRBJ1-2
CDR3 DNA: TGTGCCAGCAGTGAGGGGGCTACCTATGGCTACACCTTC
CDR3 protein: CASSEGATYGYTF

V gene: TRBV7-9
clone size: once
D gene: NA
J gene: TRBJ1-4
CDR3 DNA: TGTGCCAGCAGCCCCGGGGGGCGCGAAAAACTGTTTTTT
CDR3 protein: CASSPGGREKLFF

V gene: TRBV7-9
clone size: NA
D gene: TRBD1
J gene: TRBJ1-5
CDR3 DNA: TGTGCCAGCAGCTTAAAACAGGGGCATCAGCCCCAGCATTTT
CDR3 protein: CASSLKQGHQPQHF

V gene: TRBV7-6
clone size: NA
D gene: TRBD2
J gene: TRBJ2-7
CDR3 DNA: TGTGCCAGCAGCTTGGGGGGGGGAAGACTAGACAGCCCCACTAGGCAGTACTTC
CDR3 protein: CASSLGGGRLDSPTRQYF

V gene: TRBV6-5
clone size: NA
D gene: TRBD1
J gene: TRBJ1-1
CDR3 DNA: TGTGCCAGCAGGAATAACAGGGGAGGCACTGAAGCTTTCTTT
CDR3 protein: CASRNNRGGTEAFF

V gene: TRBV18
clone size: NA
D gene: TRBD2
J gene: TRBJ2-7
CDR3 DNA: TGTGCCAGCTCACCTAGCGGGAGGACGTCCTACGAGCAGTACTTC
CDR3 protein: CASSPSGRTSYEQYF

V gene: TRBV30
clone size: NA
D gene: NA
J gene: TRBJ2-7
CDR3 DNA: TGTGCCTGGAGTGCTAGGGGCGAGCAGTACTTC
CDR3 protein: CAWSARGEQYF

V gene: TRBV4-3
clone size: NA
D gene: NA
J gene: TRBJ2-7
CDR3 DNA: TGCGCCAGCAGCCAAGATCTCCTATACGAGCAGTACTTC
CDR3 protein: CASSQDLLYEQYF